Sequencing of this TCR beta chain was carried out in a study of cytomegalovirus exposure and HLA in healthy donors. Germline V lookup: CDR1 LNHDA, CDR2 SQIVND (reference sequence). V was clipped by 4 bases and J by 6 bases, with 10 bases between them. The length of the CDR3 is 13 residues. It was with 60 Vbeta and 13 Jbeta primers that the PCR ran. Clones were sequenced by immunoSEQ multiplex PCR, and TCRdb holds only the in-frame ones, with some missing. The repertoire holds about 140,000 clones, with roughly 80% as singletons. This chain joins TRBV19 and TRBJ1-5; the D gene is possibly TRBD1 (5 bases). Sequencing was performed on PBMCs. This sequence was found in a female donor in good health and CMV-seronegative. The DNA of the CDR3 is TGTGCCAGTAGTACCGGGAGGGGTCAGCCCCAGCATTTT. This sequence encodes CASSTGRGQPQHF.